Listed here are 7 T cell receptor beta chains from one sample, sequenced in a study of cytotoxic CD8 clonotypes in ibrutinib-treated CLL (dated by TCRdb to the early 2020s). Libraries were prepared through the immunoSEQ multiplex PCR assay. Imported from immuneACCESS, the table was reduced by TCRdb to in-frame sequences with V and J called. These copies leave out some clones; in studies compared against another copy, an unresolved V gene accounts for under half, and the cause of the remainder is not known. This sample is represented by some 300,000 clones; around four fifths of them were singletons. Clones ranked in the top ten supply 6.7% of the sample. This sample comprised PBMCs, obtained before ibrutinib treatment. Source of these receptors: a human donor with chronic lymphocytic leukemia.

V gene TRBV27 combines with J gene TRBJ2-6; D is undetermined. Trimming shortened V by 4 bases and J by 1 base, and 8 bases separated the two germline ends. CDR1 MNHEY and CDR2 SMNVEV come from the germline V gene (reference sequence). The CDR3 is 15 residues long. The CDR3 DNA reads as TGTGCCAGCAGTTCCGATCTTTCTGGGGCCAACGTCCTGACTTTC. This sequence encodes CASSSDLSGANVLTF.

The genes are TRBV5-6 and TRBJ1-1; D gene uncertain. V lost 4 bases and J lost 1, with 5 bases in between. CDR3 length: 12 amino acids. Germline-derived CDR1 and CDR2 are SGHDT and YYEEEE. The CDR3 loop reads CASSNGNTEAFF. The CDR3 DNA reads TGTGCCAGCAGCAATGGGAACACTGAAGCTTTCTTT.

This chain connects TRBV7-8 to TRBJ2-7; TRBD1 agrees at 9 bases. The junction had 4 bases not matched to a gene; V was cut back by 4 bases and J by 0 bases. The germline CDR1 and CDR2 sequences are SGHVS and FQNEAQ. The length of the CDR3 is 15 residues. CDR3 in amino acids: CASSWGQGSSYEQYF. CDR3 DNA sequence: TGTGCCAGCAGCTGGGGACAGGGAAGCTCCTACGAGCAGTACTTC.

For the CDR3, the DNA is TGTGCCAGCAGCTTAGGAGGGGGGTATTCCTACGAGCAGTACTTC. This codes for CASSLGGGYSYEQYF. V usage is TRBV11-3 and J usage is TRBJ2-7; D possibly uses TRBD1 or TRBD2 (6 bases each). Germline V lookup: CDR1 SGHNT, CDR2 YENEEA. The CDR3 spans 15 residues. V lost 1 base and J lost 1, with 11 bases in between.

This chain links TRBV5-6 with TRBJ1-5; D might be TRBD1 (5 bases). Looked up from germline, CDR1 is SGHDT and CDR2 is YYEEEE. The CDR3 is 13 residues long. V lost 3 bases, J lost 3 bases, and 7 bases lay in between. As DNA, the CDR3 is TGTGCCAGCAGCTGGGGGGACAATCAGCCCCAGCATTTT. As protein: CASSWGDNQPQHF.

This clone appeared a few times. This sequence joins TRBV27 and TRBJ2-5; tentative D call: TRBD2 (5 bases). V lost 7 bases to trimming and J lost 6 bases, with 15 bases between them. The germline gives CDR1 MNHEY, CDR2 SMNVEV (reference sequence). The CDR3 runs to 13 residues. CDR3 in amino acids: CASMKLGRQTQYF. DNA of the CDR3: TGTGCCAGCATGAAACTAGGAAGGCAGACCCAGTACTTC.

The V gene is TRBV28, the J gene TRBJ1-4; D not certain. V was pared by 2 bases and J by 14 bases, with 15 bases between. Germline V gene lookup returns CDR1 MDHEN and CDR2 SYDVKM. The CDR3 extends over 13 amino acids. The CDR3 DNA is TGTGCCAGCAGTTTAAGCTCGGGCTTCGGGCTGTTTTTT. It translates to CASSLSSGFGLFF.